One T cell receptor (beta chain) is described in this entry. Its antigen is not identified. This specimen belongs to a study of T cell repertoires in cytomegalovirus infection. Across the study: Both CMV infection and a matching HLA type were indicated by public TCR beta signatures.

The CDR3 spans 15 residues. The germline V gene encodes CDR1 LNHDA and CDR2 SQIVND (reference sequence). Trimming stripped 4 bases from V and 1 base from J, with 13 bases between. Study outcomes and limitations: The response measured ex vivo was dominated by TCR beta clonotypes (HLA-C-restricted and CMV-specific). Based on cumulative public TCR beta family frequency, carriers of CMV plus the relevant HLA were identified.

TCRdb re-derived calls from the reads in MiXCR, one entry per CDR3 protein. The sample records fewer than 700,000 distinct CDR3 sequences, roughly 24% being singletons. The sequenced material came from CD8+ T cells from PBMCs. This TCR derives from a human donor in good health (CMV status not recorded). Some clones in this sample may be carry-over from other donors' samples. The rearrangement joins TRBV19 to TRBJ2-5; the D gene is possibly TRBD2 (5 bases). The CDR3 reads CASSSLRGIQETQYF. The CDR3 nucleotides read TGTGCCAGTAGTAGTCTTAGAGGGATCCAAGAGACCCAGTACTTC.